This section outlines one T cell receptor beta chain sequence together with its context. Produced via immunoSEQ multiplex PCR; TCRdb's table is partial and in-frame only. The sample has 6,500 to 10,000 clones; approximately 80% are singletons. Germline values: CDR1 SGHDT, CDR2 YYEEEE. This CDR3 has 15 amino acids. V dropped 4 bases and J dropped 5 bases, with 16 bases sitting between them. This record comes from a study of follicular helper T cells after annual influenza vaccination. Noted time point: 2014-2015 season, pre-vaccination. The chain joins TRBV5-6 to TRBJ1-3, with D unresolved. This clonotype originated in an adult who received the influenza vaccine. The sample was CXCR5+ CD38- circulating T follicular helper cells from blood, taken on the day of influenza vaccination. Described subset: circulating Tfh, non-naive CD4+CXCR5+PD-1+ (ICOS+CD38+ or ICOS-CD38-). As DNA, the CDR3 is TGTGCCAGCAGCAGTCACGAGGGTGCAAGAAACACCATATATTTT. This encodes CASSSHEGARNTIYF.